What follows is one TCR beta chain and its context. The identical CDR3 is also encoded by other nucleotide sequences in the sample. This sample was included in a study of blood T cell repertoires in COVID-19. TCRdb's table, derived via immunoSEQ multiplex PCR, lists solely in-frame clones and lacks some. Seen here are a few hundred thousand clones, around 82% observed once, and the top ten hold about 4%. The receptor comes from a young man with acute COVID-19. The sample consisted of PBMCs or T cells enriched from blood (not recorded which).

This CDR3 reads CASSLTETGELFF. The DNA for the CDR3 is TGTGCCAGCAGTTTGACAGAGACCGGGGAGCTGTTTTTT. The chain couples TRBV6-5 to TRBJ2-2; D is possibly TRBD1 (5 bases). Looked up from germline, CDR1 is MNHEY and CDR2 is SVGAGI. The V end was cut by 4 bases, the J end by 5 bases, with 8 bases between. CDR3 length equals 13 residues.